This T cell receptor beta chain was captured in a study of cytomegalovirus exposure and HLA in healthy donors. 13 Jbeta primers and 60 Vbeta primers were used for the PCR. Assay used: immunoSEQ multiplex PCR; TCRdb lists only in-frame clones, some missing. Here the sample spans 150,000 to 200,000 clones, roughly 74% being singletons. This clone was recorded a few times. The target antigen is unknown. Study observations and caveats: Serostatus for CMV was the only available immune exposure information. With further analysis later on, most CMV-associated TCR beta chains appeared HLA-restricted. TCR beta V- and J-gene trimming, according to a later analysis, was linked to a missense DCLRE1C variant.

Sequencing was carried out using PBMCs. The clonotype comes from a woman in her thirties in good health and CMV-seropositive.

The CDR3 region has the DNA TGCGCCAGCAGCCAAACGGGGAGCACTGAAGCTTTCTTT. Its translation: CASSQTGSTEAFF. The V and J genes are TRBV4-1 and TRBJ1-1; D call uncertain. Germline lookup yields CDR1 MGHRA and CDR2 YSYEKL. The CDR3 is made up of 13 amino acids. Deletions cut 2 bases from V and 4 bases from J, with 8 bases between.